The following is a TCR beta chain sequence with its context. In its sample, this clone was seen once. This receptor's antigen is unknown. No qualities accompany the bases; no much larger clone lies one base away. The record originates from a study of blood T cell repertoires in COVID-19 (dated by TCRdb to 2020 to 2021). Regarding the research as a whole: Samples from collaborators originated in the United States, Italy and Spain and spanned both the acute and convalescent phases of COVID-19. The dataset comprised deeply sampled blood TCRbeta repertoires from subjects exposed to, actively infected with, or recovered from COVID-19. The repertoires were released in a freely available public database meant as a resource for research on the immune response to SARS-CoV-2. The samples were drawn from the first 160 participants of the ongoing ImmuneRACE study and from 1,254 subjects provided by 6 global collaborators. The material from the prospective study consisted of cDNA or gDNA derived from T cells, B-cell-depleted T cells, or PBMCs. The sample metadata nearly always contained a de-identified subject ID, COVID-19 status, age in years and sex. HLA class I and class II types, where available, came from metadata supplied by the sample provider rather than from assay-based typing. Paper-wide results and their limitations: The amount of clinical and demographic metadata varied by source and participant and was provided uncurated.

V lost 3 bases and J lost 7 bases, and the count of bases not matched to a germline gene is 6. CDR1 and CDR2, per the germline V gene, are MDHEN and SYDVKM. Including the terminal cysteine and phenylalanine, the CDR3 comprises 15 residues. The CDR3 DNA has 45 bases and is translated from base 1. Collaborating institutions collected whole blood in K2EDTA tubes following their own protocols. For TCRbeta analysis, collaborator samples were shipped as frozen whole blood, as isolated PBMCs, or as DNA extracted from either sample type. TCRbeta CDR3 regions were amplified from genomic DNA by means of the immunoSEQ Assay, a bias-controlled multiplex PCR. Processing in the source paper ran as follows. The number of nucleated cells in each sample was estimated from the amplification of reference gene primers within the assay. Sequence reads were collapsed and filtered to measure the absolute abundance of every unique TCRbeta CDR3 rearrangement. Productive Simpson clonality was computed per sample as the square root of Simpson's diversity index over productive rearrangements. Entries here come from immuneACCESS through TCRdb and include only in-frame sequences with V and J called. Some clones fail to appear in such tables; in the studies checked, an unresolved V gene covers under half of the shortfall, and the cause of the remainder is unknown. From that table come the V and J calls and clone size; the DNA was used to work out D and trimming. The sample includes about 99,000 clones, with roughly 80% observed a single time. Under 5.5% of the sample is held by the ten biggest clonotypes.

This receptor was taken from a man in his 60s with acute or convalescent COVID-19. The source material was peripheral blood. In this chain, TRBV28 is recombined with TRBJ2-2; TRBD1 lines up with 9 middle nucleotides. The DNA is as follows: TGTGCCAGCAGTTTTTTGGGACAGGGAAACGGGGAGCTGTTTTTT. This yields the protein CASSFLGQGNGELFF.